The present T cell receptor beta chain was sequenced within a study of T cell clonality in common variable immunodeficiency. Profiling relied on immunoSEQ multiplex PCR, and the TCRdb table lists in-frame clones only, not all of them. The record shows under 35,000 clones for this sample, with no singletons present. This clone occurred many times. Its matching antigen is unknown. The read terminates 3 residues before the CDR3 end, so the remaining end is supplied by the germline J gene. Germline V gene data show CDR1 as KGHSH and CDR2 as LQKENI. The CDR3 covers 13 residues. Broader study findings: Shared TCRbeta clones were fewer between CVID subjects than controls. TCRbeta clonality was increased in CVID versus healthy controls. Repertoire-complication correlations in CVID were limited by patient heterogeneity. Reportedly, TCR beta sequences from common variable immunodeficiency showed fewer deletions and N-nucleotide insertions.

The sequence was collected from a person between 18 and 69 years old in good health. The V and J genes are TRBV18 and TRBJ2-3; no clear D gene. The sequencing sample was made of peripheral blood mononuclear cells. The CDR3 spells CASSPDTQETQYF. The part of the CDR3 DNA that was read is TGTGCCAGCTCACCAGACACCCAGGAGACG.